What follows is one T cell receptor beta chain and its context. What it recognizes is unknown. The junction differs from germline at one of its ends, possibly a read error. The PCR used 60 Vbeta and 13 Jbeta primers. TCRdb's table, derived via immunoSEQ multiplex PCR, lists solely in-frame clones and lacks some. Its table lists around 63,000 clones. The data were obtained in a study of cytomegalovirus exposure and HLA in healthy donors. About the study: HLA-typed donors were the source of approximately 86 million unique TCRs held in an early data release. The study's findings and limits: Confirmation in vitro established that a few CMV-associated chains were specific for CMV antigens.

This CDR3 is 14 amino acids long. Looked up from germline, CDR1 is MNHEY and CDR2 is SMNVEV (reference sequence). The origin of this receptor is a woman aged 30 to 39 in good health and CMV-seronegative. The sequenced sample was PBMCs. The V gene is TRBV27, the J gene TRBJ1-1; weak D call: TRBD1 (6 bases). The DNA for the CDR3 is TGTGCCAGCAGTCTCGAGGACGGGGACACTGAAGATTTCTTT. Its protein product is CASSLEDGDTEDFF.